A single sample gave rise to the 27 T cell receptor beta chains below, sequenced in a study of PD-L1 blockade in urothelial cancer. The table came from immunoSEQ multiplex PCR; TCRdb's copy has only in-frame clones and leaves some out. This sample has about 72,000 clones, with 86% found just once. As for time point: pretreatment peripheral blood. Sequencing used PBMCs, obtained around atezolizumab (anti-PD-L1) treatment. These receptors originate from a man in his 60s with urothelial cancer.

DNA of the CDR3: TGTGCCAGCAGCTTCGGACAGGGTGATGCTTTCTTT. Translation: CASSFGQGDAFF. The chain employs TRBV11-3 and TRBJ1-1; TRBD1 aligns across 8 bases. This CDR3 region has 12 residues. The V segment lost 3 bases and the J segment 11 bases; nucleotides outside the gene matches: 5. Germline CDR1 reads SGHNT; CDR2 reads YENEEA.

V is TRBV19 and J is TRBJ2-3, with TRBD2 identical over 12 bases. This CDR3 has 18 residues. CDR1 is LNHDA, CDR2 SQIVND, per germline (reference sequence). V shed 4 bases, J shed 0 bases, and the junction held 8 bases outside the gene matches. In DNA, the CDR3 is TGTGCCAGTAGTACACTAGCGGGGGGTACATCTAGCACAGATACGCAGTATTTT. This codes for CASSTLAGGTSSTDTQYF.

This chain uses TRBV5-1 with TRBJ2-1; D is ambiguous. This CDR3 region has 14 residues. Between the trimmed V and J ends, which lost 0 bases and 4 bases, there was a span of 8 bases. From germline, CDR1 is SGHRS and CDR2 YFSETQ. CDR3 in amino acids: CASSLGQRYNEQFF. The CDR3 DNA reads TGCGCCAGCAGCTTGGGGCAAAGATACAATGAGCAGTTCTTC.

The chain employs TRBV7-8 and TRBJ1-5, with D unclear. CDR1 and CDR2 from the germline V gene are SGHVS and FQNEAQ. Trimming left V 1 base short and J 13 bases short, with 11 bases between. This CDR3 has 12 residues. CDR3 nucleotides: TGTGCCAGCAGCTTAGAGACTGTGCCTCAGCATTTT. As protein: CASSLETVPQHF.

J is TRBJ2-5 and V is TRBV5-1; a possible D gene is TRBD1 (6 bases). Trimming took off 4 bases at V and 3 bases at J, with 13 bases between the two ends. The CDR3 is made up of 14 amino acids. Germline loops: CDR1 SGHRS, CDR2 YFSETQ. The CDR3: CASSPQGREETQYF. The CDR3, as DNA: TGCGCCAGCAGCCCTCAGGGGCGTGAAGAGACCCAGTACTTC.

J is TRBJ2-5 and V is TRBV5-8, with TRBD1 identical over 7 bases. Losses at the gene ends were 1 base for V and 5 bases for J; bases not matched to a gene: 14. The CDR3 has 17 residues. Germline CDR1 and CDR2: SGHTS and YDEGEE. CDR3 nucleotide sequence: TGTGCCAGCAGCTTGACAGGGGCCCTCTTGGCAGGGGAGACCCAGTACTTC. Translating it yields CASSLTGALLAGETQYF.

The chain has TRBV4-3 and TRBJ2-7; D is perhaps TRBD1 (6 bases). This CDR3 comprises 13 residues. Germline V CDR1 and CDR2: LGHNA, YSLEER. Trimming took 4 bases from V and 6 from J, leaving 13 bases between them. CDR3 in DNA: TGCGCCAGCAGCCGGTCAACAGGGTCCGAGCAGTACTTC. This sequence encodes CASSRSTGSEQYF.

The rearrangement joins TRBV6-1 to TRBJ1-4; 8 positions agree with TRBD1. Trimming cost V 7 bases and J 3 bases; bases outside gene matches: 4. The V gene's germline CDR1 is MNHNS and CDR2 SASEGT. The CDR3 contains 14 residues. For the CDR3, the DNA is TGTGCCAGCACTCAGGACAGGGCTAATGAAAAACTGTTTTTT. It codes for CASTQDRANEKLFF.

The chain uses TRBV10-3 and TRBJ1-2; 10 bases are shared with TRBD1. In germline, CDR1 is ENHRY, CDR2 SYGVKD. This CDR3 has 15 amino acids. V gave up 2 bases and J gave up 5 bases; unmatched junction bases: 5. The DNA of the CDR3 is TGTGCCATCAGTGAGCGGGGACAGGGGTGGTATGGCTACACCTTC. Protein sequence: CAISERGQGWYGYTF.

The chain recombines TRBV5-1 with TRBJ1-2, with D unresolved. V was cut by 0 bases and J by 2 bases, with 5 bases left in between. The CDR3 loop spans 13 amino acids. Per the germline V gene, CDR1 is SGHRS and CDR2 is YFSETQ. The CDR3 nucleotides are TGCGCCAGCAGCTTGGAACAGAACTATGGCTACACCTTC. It yields the protein CASSLEQNYGYTF.

This rearrangement joins TRBV4-3 to TRBJ2-5; a possible D gene is TRBD1 (5 bases). The CDR3 sequence is 15 residues long. V was clipped by 3 bases and J by 5 bases, with 16 bases between them. Germline loops: CDR1 LGHNA, CDR2 YSLEER. The CDR3 here is CASSQASGRRETQYF. As DNA, the CDR3 is TGCGCCAGCAGCCAGGCGTCAGGGCGGCGGGAGACCCAGTACTTC.

This clone appeared a few times. The CDR3 DNA is TGTGCCAGCAGTGAAGCTTCAGGGTCCTATGGCTACACCTTC. Its translation: CASSEASGSYGYTF. The chain uses TRBV2 and TRBJ1-2; weak D call: TRBD1 (5 bases). The CDR3 has 14 residues. Trimming removed 0 bases from V and 4 bases from J, with 9 bases in between. Germline CDR1 and CDR2: SNHLY and FYNNEI. Variable domain in full (rest from reference TRBV2 and TRBJ1-2): EPEVTQTPSHQVTQMGQEVILRCVPISNHLYFYWYRQILGQKVEFLVSFYNNEISEKSEIFDDQFSVERPDGSNFTLKIRSTKLEDSAMYFCASSEASGSYGYTFGSGTRLTVV.

The V call is TRBV9, the J call TRBJ2-2, with 8 nucleotides matching TRBD2. V trimming: 4 bases; J trimming: 7 bases; junction bases outside the gene matches: 3. This CDR3 has 13 amino acids. Germline CDR1 SGDLS, CDR2 YYNGEE. CDR3 amino acids: CASSSREGGELFF. Here the CDR3 DNA reads TGTGCCAGCAGCTCACGGGAGGGCGGGGAGCTGTTTTTT.

V usage is TRBV27 and J usage is TRBJ2-3; TRBD1 is a possible D gene (6 bases). This CDR3 contains 16 residues. V was pared by 6 bases and J by 0 bases, with 16 bases between. CDR1 and CDR2 from the germline V gene are MNHEY and SMNVEV (reference sequence). This CDR3 is CASSTPGVSSTDTQYF. CDR3 DNA: TGTGCCAGCAGCACACCAGGGGTTTCTAGCACAGATACGCAGTATTTT.

The chain couples TRBV4-3 to TRBJ1-6; 11 bases are a match to TRBD1. Trimming took 0 bases from V and 8 from J; bases not matched to a gene: 9. The CDR3 loop spans 18 amino acids. CDR1 LGHNA and CDR2 YSLEER come from the germline V gene. CDR3 sequence: CASSQELKGQGAYSPLHF. As DNA, the CDR3 is TGCGCCAGCAGCCAAGAATTGAAAGGACAGGGGGCCTATTCACCCCTCCACTTT.

This clone showed up just once. In DNA form, the CDR3 reads TGTGCCAGTTTTGACAGGGTCGCTTTCTTT. Protein sequence: CASFDRVAFF. The chain employs TRBV19 and TRBJ1-1; 7 bases map to TRBD1. Germline V lookup: CDR1 LNHDA, CDR2 SQIVND (reference sequence). V was clipped by 8 bases and J by 11 bases; unmatched bases: 5. The CDR3 loop spans 10 amino acids.

The chain employs TRBV14 and TRBJ2-1; 13 nucleotides match TRBD2. The CDR3 consists of 18 residues. V lost 4 bases, J lost 8 bases, and 14 bases stayed unmatched. From germline, CDR1 is SGHDN and CDR2 FVKESK. The CDR3 region is CASSPQLGLAGVIYEQFF. CDR3 nucleotides: TGTGCCAGCAGCCCCCAACTCGGACTAGCGGGGGTAATCTATGAGCAGTTCTTC.

The CDR3 DNA follows: TGCGCCAGCAGACGAATTACTACAGGGCCTCAGAACACTGAAGCTTTCTTT. This gives the protein CASRRITTGPQNTEAFF. The chain joins TRBV23-1 to TRBJ1-1; D is perhaps TRBD1 (6 bases). TRBV23-1 is marked as an open reading frame, function uncertain. CDR3 length equals 17 residues. Deletions cut 6 bases from V and 1 base from J, with 21 bases between.

The sample holds one count of this clone. The genes are TRBV19 and TRBJ2-5; the match to TRBD2 covers 9 bases. The germline CDR1 and CDR2 sequences are LNHDA and SQIVND (reference sequence). V was pared by 7 bases and J by 0 bases, with 9 bases of the junction left unmatched. This CDR3 region has 16 residues. CDR3 sequence: CASKGGGARYQETQYF. The CDR3 DNA reads TGTGCCAGTAAGGGCGGGGGGGCCCGGTACCAAGAGACCCAGTACTTC.

The chain recombines TRBV11-2 with TRBJ2-5, with TRBD2 identical over 9 bases. CDR1 and CDR2 (germline): SGHAT, FQNNGV. CDR3 length equals 13 residues. Germline trimming cut 6 bases from V and 1 base from J; bases unmatched to any gene: 0. CDR3 sequence (DNA): TGTGCCAGCAGGCGGGGGGGCCAAGAGACCCAGTACTTC. Residues: CASRRGGQETQYF.

The chain's CDR3 is CASSGTGEYGYTF. In DNA, the CDR3 is TGTGCCAGCAGTGGGACAGGGGAATATGGCTACACCTTC. V usage is TRBV6-1 and J usage is TRBJ1-2; TRBD1 matches 9 bases. J gave up 5 bases and V 4 bases, and 2 bases lay outside the gene matches. The length of the CDR3 is 13 residues. The germline CDR1 and CDR2 sequences are MNHNS and SASEGT.

In this sample, this clone turned up once. The chain is built from TRBV18 and TRBJ1-2; D is unresolved. The germline gives CDR1 KGHSH, CDR2 LQKENI. There are 14 residues in the CDR3. V was trimmed by 3 bases and J by 4 bases, leaving 12 bases between them. The CDR3 DNA is TGTGCCAGCTCACCCCCTACAGAAGGCTATGGCTACACCTTC. Its translation is CASSPPTEGYGYTF.

This chain links TRBV29-1 with TRBJ2-7; 8 bases match TRBD1. The CDR3 covers 11 residues. Per the germline V gene, CDR1 is SQVTM and CDR2 is ANQGSEA. J was trimmed by 6 bases and V by 7 bases; bases with no gene match: 5. DNA of the CDR3: TGCAGCGGTATGACAGGGGTCGAGCAGTACTTC. Protein sequence: CSGMTGVEQYF.

The CDR3 region is CASSQDYGQGWHGYTF. CDR3 DNA: TGTGCCAGCAGCCAAGATTATGGGCAGGGTTGGCATGGCTACACCTTC. The chain has TRBV4-2 and TRBJ1-2, with D perhaps matching TRBD1 (5 bases). This CDR3 has 16 amino acids. V was shortened by 0 bases and J by 6 bases, with 17 bases between the two germline ends. Germline V gene lookup returns CDR1 LGHNA and CDR2 YNFKEQ.

This clone was recorded only once. This chain links TRBV6-1 with TRBJ2-6, with TRBD2 as a possible D gene (6 bases). The V end was cut by 7 bases, the J end by 0 bases, with 10 bases between. There are 15 residues in the CDR3. Germline V gene data show CDR1 as MNHNS and CDR2 as SASEGT. CDR3 protein: CASTAGISGANVLTF. CDR3 bases: TGTGCCAGCACCGCGGGGATCTCTGGGGCCAACGTCCTGACTTTC.

The chain is built from TRBV5-1 and TRBJ2-1, with TRBD2 identical over 8 bases. The CDR3 length is 15 residues. J lost 5 bases, V lost 1 base, and 5 bases had no gene match. The V gene's germline CDR1 is SGHRS and CDR2 YFSETQ. CDR3 nucleotide sequence: TGCGCCAGCAGCTTGATACTAGCGGAACACAATGAGCAGTTCTTC. This encodes CASSLILAEHNEQFF.

The chain is built from TRBV18 and TRBJ2-1; 8 bases agree with TRBD2. Germline-derived CDR1 and CDR2 are KGHSH and LQKENI. Trimming took 0 bases from V and 0 from J; bases not matched to a gene: 7. CDR3 length equals 18 residues. CDR3 in DNA: TGTGCCAGCTCACCACCTGGATTAAGCGGGGGCTCCTACAATGAGCAGTTCTTC. It translates to CASSPPGLSGGSYNEQFF.